This T cell receptor beta chain was documented in a study of cytomegalovirus exposure and HLA in healthy donors. Study-level background: The roughly 110 validation repertoires were produced on the same platform as the 720 or so repertoires of the first cohort. This was reported in a later analysis.

Regarding the study as a whole: For most TCR sequences rarity was the rule, although some public TCRs occurred in many donors. It was 160 or so TCR beta chains that were listed as cytomegalovirus-associated.

Sequenced by immunoSEQ multiplex PCR; TCRdb stores in-frame clones only, minus some. The sample lists 240,000 or so clones, around 88% seen once, with around 1.2% in the top ten. Points on this clone: Its target is unknown.

This CDR3 contains 11 residues. Germline V gene data show CDR1 as GTSNPN and CDR2 as SVGIG (reference sequence). The rearrangement links TRBV30 to TRBJ1-1, with D perhaps matching TRBD1 (5 bases). The sequencing sample was made of PBMCs. This clonotype originated in a woman aged 25 to 39 in good health and CMV-seropositive. CDR3 residues: CASARDTEAFF. The CDR3, as DNA: TGTGCTTCAGCCAGGGACACTGAAGCTTTCTTT. The complete variable domain, with remaining parts taken from reference TRBV30 and TRBJ1-1, reads SQTIHQWPATLVQPVGSPLSLECTVEGTSNPNLYWYRQAAGRGLQLLFYSVGIGQISSEVPQNLSASRPQDRQFILSSKKLLLSDSGFYLCASARDTEAFFGQGTRLTVV.